This T cell receptor beta chain was recorded in a study of blood T cell repertoires in COVID-19. Across the study: Specimens from acute and convalescent COVID-19 originated in the United States, Italy and Spain.

Donors in Cohort 3 who had recovered were those with two negative PCRs, healthcare professional clearance, or resolution of their symptoms. CDR3 size: 11 residues. V was clipped by 3 bases and J by 5 bases, with 5 bases between them. The germline gives CDR1 SGDLS, CDR2 YYNGEE. Original handling: Nucleated cell counts were estimated from reference gene primer amplification. Sequenced by immunoSEQ multiplex PCR; TCRdb stores in-frame clones only, minus some. The V and J calls and the clone size are those of that table, but D and trimming were determined from the DNA. The sample records around 430,000 clones, approximately 87% being singletons. This clone was detected only once. Different DNA sequences within this sample yield the same CDR3.

Sequenced: PBMCs or T cells enriched from blood (not recorded which). The sequence was collected from a woman between 45 and 60 years old who had recovered from COVID-19. The chain recombines TRBV9 with TRBJ1-2; no clear D. Written as DNA, the CDR3 is TGTGCCAGCAGCGGAGTATATGGCTACACCTTC. It encodes CASSGVYGYTF. The full variable domain, with the rest looked up from reference TRBV9 and TRBJ1-2, is DSGVTQTPKHLITATGQRVTLRCSPRSGDLSVYWYQQSLDQGLQFLIQYYNGEERAKGNILERFSAQQFPDLHSELNLSSLELGDSALYFCASSGVYGYTFGSGTRLTVV.